This record looks at one TCR beta chain sequence and its context. The sequenced target, TCR beta, came from blood CD8+ and CD4+ T cells. The source of the sample is a study of CD8 T cells in Susac syndrome. V dropped 8 bases and J dropped 4; count of bases not matched to a gene: 10. The CDR3 contains 14 residues. The V gene's germline CDR1 is MNHNY and CDR2 SVGAGI (reference sequence). The RNA, about 0.45 to 1 ug, was put through reverse transcription using random hexamers. Coverage of TCR beta CDR3 amplification by immunoSEQ multiplex PCR extended to 54 Vbeta and 13 Jbeta. TCRdb re-called the immunoSEQ multiplex PCR reads through MiXCR, storing one row per CDR3 protein. The top ten hold 0.13% to 0.15% of the sample, which has under 150,000 distinct CDR3 sequences, around 95% seen once.

J is TRBJ1-2 and V is TRBV6-6; 7 bases are shared with TRBD1. The TCR sequence derives from a human donor with Susac syndrome. The specimen sequenced was CD4+ T cells from PBMCs. The CDR3 spells CASQLTGSPYGYTF. The DNA for the CDR3 is TGTGCCAGCCAACTGACAGGGAGTCCCTATGGCTACACCTTC.